Listed below are T cell receptor beta chains from one sample, sequenced in a study of identifying expanded T cells in peripheral blood. The protocol was immunoSEQ multiplex PCR, while the TCRdb copy is restricted to in-frame clones and leaves out a portion. The profile shows nearly 60,000 clones, roughly nine tenths of them singletons. The sequenced material came from blood. These receptors all stem from a person aged 18 to 75 in good health. CDR3s include the opening cysteine and the closing phenylalanine or tryptophan. Each record gives: clone size, V gene, J gene, D gene, CDR3 DNA, CDR3 protein. A D gene is named only where the DNA matches it firmly. Size values are once, few and many counts, or a class for expanded clones, and some rows have none.

-	TRBV5-1	TRBJ2-7	TRBD1	TGCGCCAGCAGCTTGGGGGACAGTCCGGCCTACGAGCAGTACTTC	CASSLGDSPAYEQYF
-	TRBV7-6	TRBJ2-7	TRBD1	TGTGCCAGCAGCCAACAGGGGAGTGGCTACGAGCAGTACTTC	CASSQQGSGYEQYF
-	TRBV19	TRBJ1-1	-	TGTGCCAGTAGCACACCGTTGGAGACTGAAGCTTTCTTT	CASSTPLETEAFF
few	TRBV9	TRBJ1-1	-	TGTGCCAGCAGCGTAGGGGGATACGGAATGAACACTGAAGCTTTCTTT	CASSVGGYGMNTEAFF
-	TRBV6-5	TRBJ1-2	TRBD1	TGTGCCAGCAGCGACAGGGGGCGAGGCTACACCTTC	CASSDRGRGYTF
-	TRBV5-4	TRBJ2-5	-	TGTGCCAGCAGCTTCGGCGGCCAAGAGACCCAGTACTTC	CASSFGGQETQYF
-	TRBV12-5	TRBJ1-1	-	TGTGCTAGTGCCAAGACAGGAGAAGCTTTCTTT	CASAKTGEAFF
-	TRBV27	TRBJ2-6	-	TGTGCCAGCAGGAGCCCCGGGGCCAACGTCCTGACTTTC	CASRSPGANVLTF
once	TRBV6-5	TRBJ2-7	TRBD2	TGTGCCAGCAGTTACCTAGCGGGAGCCCCCTACGAGCAGTACTTC	CASSYLAGAPYEQYF
-	TRBV21-1	TRBJ1-3	-	TGTGCCAGCACCCCGACAGTTACCGACTCTGGAAACACCATATATTTT	CASTPTVTDSGNTIYF
-	TRBV6-5	TRBJ2-7	TRBD1	TGTGCCAGCAGTTACTCACAGGGGCTGGTAAACGAGCAGTACTTC	CASSYSQGLVNEQYF
once	TRBV7-9	TRBJ2-7	-	TGTGCCAGCAGCTCCCCTGGACTTGACGAGCAGTACTTC	CASSSPGLDEQYF
-	TRBV4-2	TRBJ2-2	TRBD2	TGTGCCAGCAGCCAGGATATCGGGAGGGGAGCGGGAGCCCCCGGGGAGCTGTTTTTT	CASSQDIGRGAGAPGELFF
-	TRBV29-1	TRBJ2-5	-	TGCAGCGCCCAAAAGGGGGGGGAAGAGACCCAGTACTTC	CSAQKGGEETQYF
-	TRBV6-1	TRBJ1-1	-	TGTGCCAGCAGTGCCCTAGGACTGACGAACACTGAAGCTTTCTTT	CASSALGLTNTEAFF
-	TRBV21-1	TRBJ2-2	-	TGTGCCTGTCCGAGACAGGGGAACACCGGGGAGCTGTTTTTT	CACPRQGNTGELFF
few	TRBV2	TRBJ2-7	-	TGTGCCAGCGATAAGGGAGCCCTAAACTACGAGCAGTACTTC	CASDKGALNYEQYF
-	TRBV10-3	TRBJ2-7	TRBD2	TGTGCCATCAAAAATAGCGGGACTTACGAGCAGTACTTC	CAIKNSGTYEQYF
-	TRBV5-1	TRBJ2-7	TRBD1	TGCGCCAGCAGCGACAGGGGCGACTCCTACGAGCAGTACTTC	CASSDRGDSYEQYF
-	TRBV19	TRBJ2-7	-	TGTGCCAGTAGTATAGTAGGGGGGGCCGGTTCTCGTGAGCAGTACTTC	CASSIVGGAGSREQYF
-	TRBV4-1	TRBJ2-7	-	TGCGCCAGCAGCCAAGCGTTTGGGAGCTCCTACGAGCAGTACTTC	CASSQAFGSSYEQYF
-	TRBV29-1	TRBJ2-1	TRBD1	TGCAGCGTTGAGGTCTGGACAGGGATTCATGAGCAGTTCTTC	CSVEVWTGIHEQFF
once	TRBV25-1	TRBJ2-7	-	TGTGCCAGCAGTAGGTGGGAAAACGAGCAGTACTTC	CASSRWENEQYF
-	TRBV5-1	TRBJ2-1	TRBD2	TGCGCCAGCAGCTTACGGGCGGGGGGGCAAAGTGAGCAGTTCTTC	CASSLRAGGQSEQFF
few	TRBV20-1	TRBJ2-3	-	TGCAGTGCAGAAACAACAGATACGCAGTATTTT	CSAETTDTQYF
-	TRBV29-1	TRBJ1-2	-	TGCAGCGTGCCCGGGGGGGATGGCTACACCTTC	CSVPGGDGYTF
-	TRBV5-1	TRBJ2-3	-	TGCGCCAGCAGCTTGGCGACTAGAGGGTCCCCAGATACGCAGTATTTT	CASSLATRGSPDTQYF
-	TRBV6-1	TRBJ2-7	-	TGTGCCAGCAGTGAATACAGACCCTACGAGCAGTACTTC	CASSEYRPYEQYF
-	TRBV5-5	TRBJ1-5	-	TGTGCCAGCAGCGCGGACAGTACAACCTATCAGCCCCAGCATTTT	CASSADSTTYQPQHF
-	TRBV11-2	TRBJ1-1	TRBD1	TGTGCCAGCAGCTTCGGGACAGACAACACTGAAGCTTTCTTT	CASSFGTDNTEAFF
-	TRBV28	TRBJ1-4	-	TGTGCCAGCAGTTTCGCATTAAGGGGTGAAAAACTGTTTTTT	CASSFALRGEKLFF
-	TRBV6-5	TRBJ2-1	TRBD2	TGTGCCAGCAGACGGACTAGCGGGAGTATAAATGAGCAGTTCTTC	CASRRTSGSINEQFF
-	TRBV30	TRBJ2-7	-	TGTGCCTGGAGTGTTTCGGAATACGAGCAGTACTTC	CAWSVSEYEQYF
-	TRBV7-3	TRBJ2-1	TRBD2	TGTGCCAGCAGCTTTAGGGCGGGAGTAGGGAATGAGCAGTTCTTC	CASSFRAGVGNEQFF
-	TRBV29-1	TRBJ2-2	-	TGCAGCGTTGGCCAGGGAGGAGCCGGGGAGCTGTTTTTT	CSVGQGGAGELFF
-	TRBV27	TRBJ2-3	TRBD2	TGTGCCAGCAGTTTATCGGCGGGGGGGGCAGATACGCAGTATTTT	CASSLSAGGADTQYF
-	TRBV20-1	TRBJ2-7	-	TGCAGTGCGGTGGACGTGGAGCAGTACTTC	CSAVDVEQYF
-	TRBV11-1	TRBJ2-3	-	TGTGCCAGCACCATCGTTCAGGGTACGCAGTATTTT	CASTIVQGTQYF
-	TRBV29-1	TRBJ2-5	TRBD1	TGCAGCGTGGGGACAGGGCAAGAGACCCAGTACTTC	CSVGTGQETQYF
-	TRBV14	TRBJ2-2	-	TGTGCCAGCAGCCAAGTTGGTTCAGAGTGGTTCACCGGGGAGCTGTTTTTT	CASSQVGSEWFTGELFF
-	TRBV11-2	TRBJ1-4	TRBD1	TGTGCCAGCACCCGGGGACAGGGGAGTGAAAAACTGTTTTTT	CASTRGQGSEKLFF
-	TRBV11-2	TRBJ2-6	TRBD1	TGTGCCAGCAGCTTAGTCCCGGGACAGTCCGACTCTGGGGCCAACGTCCTGACTTTC	CASSLVPGQSDSGANVLTF
-	TRBV20-1	TRBJ2-1	TRBD2	TGCAGTAAGAGACTAGCCAATGAGCAGTTCTTC	CSKRLANEQFF
-	TRBV6-6	TRBJ1-2	-	TGTGCCAGCAGTTACTCGGGGGCGCGTGGCTACACCTTC	CASSYSGARGYTF
-	TRBV7-2	TRBJ2-7	-	TGTGCCAGCAGCTTAGCTGGAGGGGGGAGCGAGCAGTACTTC	CASSLAGGGSEQYF
-	TRBV5-6	TRBJ1-5	-	TGTGCCAGCAGCTCCAGGCGGGCGTTGGGGCCCCAGCATTTT	CASSSRRALGPQHF
-	TRBV7-2	TRBJ2-7	-	TGTGCCAGCAGCCCCCACCCCCAAAGCGTCCTCGAGCAGTACTTC	CASSPHPQSVLEQYF
-	TRBV5-4	TRBJ1-5	-	TGTGCCAGCAGCTTTGGTGGCTCAAATCAGCCCCAGCATTTT	CASSFGGSNQPQHF
-	TRBV10-2	TRBJ2-7	TRBD2	TGCGCCAGCAGTGATAGCGGGCAGGGATACGAGCAGTACTTC	CASSDSGQGYEQYF
once	TRBV2	TRBJ2-7	-	TGTGCCAGCAGTGAAGACCGATCGACCTACGAGCAGTACTTC	CASSEDRSTYEQYF
-	TRBV2	TRBJ2-3	TRBD1	TGTGCCAGCAGGACCGGGACAGGGGGTACAGATACGCAGTATTTT	CASRTGTGGTDTQYF
-	TRBV9	TRBJ2-5	-	TGTGCCAGCAGCGTAGGAGGGTCGGATCAAGAGACCCAGTACTTC	CASSVGGSDQETQYF
few	TRBV18	TRBJ2-5	TRBD1	TGTGCCAGCTCCCGACAGGGGGCAGGGGAGACCCAGTACTTC	CASSRQGAGETQYF